This is a list of T cell receptor beta chains from one sample in a study of molecular identifiers for immune sequencing clone quantification. In TCRdb, the PCR reads were re-called with MiXCR into one record per CDR3 protein. The sample contains fewer than 100,000 distinct CDR3 sequences, approximately 22% of which appear only once. The sequenced material came from naive CD8+ T cells from blood, with Jurkat cell RNA spiked in. The receptors derive from a human donor in good health. Some libraries in this study had Jurkat cell RNA spiked in. CDR3s leave out the opening cysteine and the closing phenylalanine or tryptophan.

v_gene: TRBV7-9
j_gene: TRBJ2-7
CDR3aa: ASSARLAKAYEQY

v_gene: TRBV13
j_gene: TRBJ1-1
CDR3aa: ASSLFNSVIEAF

v_gene: TRBV20-1
j_gene: TRBJ2-5
CDR3aa: SATQASGSRETQY

v_gene: TRBV4-3
j_gene: TRBJ2-7
CDR3aa: ASSQEGGRGAPNLVEQY

v_gene: TRBV20-1
j_gene: TRBJ2-7
CDR3aa: SARELGDTSYEQY

v_gene: TRBV2
j_gene: TRBJ2-1
CDR3aa: ASRGDRGAYNEQF

v_gene: TRBV19
j_gene: TRBJ2-7
CDR3aa: ASSSLTGKIYEQY

v_gene: TRBV12-3/TRBV12-4
j_gene: TRBJ1-5
CDR3aa: ASSATGGEQPQH

v_gene: TRBV19
j_gene: TRBJ2-7
CDR3aa: ASSTFQQNYEQY

v_gene: TRBV13
j_gene: TRBJ1-6
CDR3aa: ASSLVQAYNSLLH

v_gene: TRBV12-3/TRBV12-4
j_gene: TRBJ2-5
CDR3aa: ASNEGGAGETQY

v_gene: TRBV11-2
j_gene: TRBJ1-1
CDR3aa: ASSSGTARTEAF

v_gene: TRBV27
j_gene: TRBJ2-1
CDR3aa: ASSLLTSGGAYEQF

v_gene: TRBV12-3/TRBV12-4
j_gene: TRBJ2-5
CDR3aa: ASTSYDGSGKTQY

v_gene: TRBV4-1
j_gene: TRBJ2-3
CDR3aa: ASSLQDGRTDTQY

v_gene: TRBV7-9
j_gene: TRBJ2-2
CDR3aa: ASSRSDGTWELF

v_gene: TRBV7-2
j_gene: TRBJ1-1
CDR3aa: ASSPSGTPSAEAF

v_gene: TRBV2
j_gene: TRBJ1-1
CDR3aa: ASTAGSEAF

v_gene: TRBV4-3
j_gene: TRBJ1-1
CDR3aa: ASSQDRALNTEAF

v_gene: TRBV19
j_gene: TRBJ2-3
CDR3aa: ASSHRITDTQY

v_gene: TRBV15
j_gene: TRBJ1-5
CDR3aa: ATSRVPGGMGNQPQH

v_gene: TRBV7-8
j_gene: TRBJ1-5
CDR3aa: ASSLELEGDSSYSNQPQH

v_gene: TRBV7-9
j_gene: TRBJ2-3
CDR3aa: ASSSSLGGQGTDTQY

v_gene: TRBV7-9
j_gene: TRBJ2-7
CDR3aa: ASSRSCEQY

v_gene: TRBV25-1
j_gene: TRBJ1-2
CDR3aa: ASSEAGVGNGYT

v_gene: TRBV6-5
j_gene: TRBJ2-5
CDR3aa: ASSPRTTYQETQY

v_gene: TRBV5-1
j_gene: TRBJ2-7
CDR3aa: ASRLRGLPESYEQY